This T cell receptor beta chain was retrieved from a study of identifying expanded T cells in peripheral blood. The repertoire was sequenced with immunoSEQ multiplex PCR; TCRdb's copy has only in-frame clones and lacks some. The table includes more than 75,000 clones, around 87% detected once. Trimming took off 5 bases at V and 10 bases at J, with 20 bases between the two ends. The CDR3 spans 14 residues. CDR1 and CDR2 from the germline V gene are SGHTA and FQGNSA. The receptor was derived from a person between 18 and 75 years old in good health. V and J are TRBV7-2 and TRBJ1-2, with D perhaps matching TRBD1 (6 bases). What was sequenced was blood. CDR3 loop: CASSPIGGAQIYTF. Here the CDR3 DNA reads TGTGCCAGCAGCCCCATAGGGGGGGCTCAAATCTACACCTTC.